Presented here are 25 T cell receptor beta chains from one specimen sequenced in a study of blood T cells in healthy people across ages. The authors ran a second PCR of roughly 6 to 12 cycles using a sample-barcoded 5' primer and a J-beta primer mix. One entry per CDR3 protein, called by TCRdb with MiXCR from the 5' RACE reads. The repertoire holds around 1,100,000 distinct CDR3 sequences, with roughly two fifths as singletons. What was sequenced was blood. Receptor source: a man younger than 35 in good health.

This clonotype was observed a handful of times. The chain links TRBV27 to TRBJ1-2; D is unclear. Trimming removed 5 bases from V and 3 bases from J, with 10 bases in between. The CDR3 extends over 13 amino acids. Germline loops: CDR1 MNHEY, CDR2 SMNVEV (reference sequence). The CDR3 sequence: CASSLNTDYGYTF. CDR3 in DNA: TGTGCCAGCAGTCTCAATACTGACTATGGCTACACCTTC.

The J gene is TRBJ2-1, the V gene TRBV2; 7 bases agree with TRBD1. CDR1 SNHLY and CDR2 FYNNEI come from the germline V gene. The CDR3 runs 12 residues. V lost 8 bases, J lost 6 bases, and 4 bases stayed unmatched. Here the CDR3 reads CASGDSLNEQFF. The CDR3 nucleotides are TGTGCCAGCGGGGACAGCCTCAATGAGCAGTTCTTC.

This clonotype was observed a few times. A clone one base away is much larger, so this may be a read error. The V and J genes are TRBV20-1 and TRBJ2-5; D unclear. The CDR3 is 11 residues long. Germline-derived CDR1 and CDR2 are DFQATT and SNEGSKA (reference sequence). Trimming removed 1 base at V and 5 bases at J, with 5 bases between. The CDR3 reads CSARVWETQYF. CDR3 coding DNA: TGCAGTGCTAGAGTTTGGGAGACCCAGTACTTC.

This clonotype was seen only a few times. Relative to the germline gene, one junction end is altered; a read error may explain this. The rearrangement uses TRBV20-1 and TRBJ2-7; 7 bases are shared with TRBD1. The CDR3 sequence is 14 residues long. Germline CDR1 and CDR2: DFQATT and SNEGSKA (reference sequence). CDR3 sequence: CSSRDRDSYNEQYF. In DNA, the CDR3 is TGCAGTTCTAGAGACCGGGACAGCTACAATGAGCAGTACTTC.

V usage is TRBV20-1 and J usage is TRBJ2-5; D not resolved. CDR3 length: 12 amino acids. The germline gives CDR1 DFQATT, CDR2 SNEGSKA (reference sequence). V was cut by 3 bases and J by 11 bases, with 16 bases left in between. CDR3 protein: CSARGPYEVQYF. The CDR3 DNA is TGCAGTGCTAGGGGCCCCTACGAGGTGCAGTACTTC.

V usage is TRBV25-1 and J usage is TRBJ2-2; D call uncertain. The length of the CDR3 is 13 residues. Per the germline V gene, CDR1 is MGHDK and CDR2 is SYGVNS. V dropped 5 bases and J dropped 6 bases, with 10 bases sitting between them. DNA for the CDR3: TGTGCCAGCAGTAACGGAGCGTCCGGGGAGCTGTTTTTT. Encoded protein: CASSNGASGELFF. The entire variable domain, with the rest obtained from reference TRBV25-1 and TRBJ2-2, is as follows: EADIYQTPRYLVIGTGKKITLECSQTMGHDKMYWYQQDPGMELHLIHYSYGVNSTEKGDLSSESTVSRIRTEHFPLTLESARPSHTSQYLCASSNGASGELFFGEGSRLTVL.

This chain joins TRBV12-3 or TRBV12-4 and TRBJ1-1, with D uncertain. With 3 bases removed from V and 4 bases from J, the gap between germline ends came to 3 bases. CDR3 size: 11 residues. For the CDR3, the DNA is TGTGCCAGCAGTTTTACCACTGAAGCTTTCTTT. It specifies CASSFTTEAFF.

This clonotype was picked up a small number of times. The rearrangement joins TRBV12-3 or TRBV12-4 to TRBJ1-4, with TRBD1 identical over 8 bases. The CDR3 sequence is 13 residues long. Germline trimming cut 3 bases from V and 14 bases from J; bases unmatched to any gene: 8. In DNA form, the CDR3 reads TGTGCCAGCAGTTTTCCTTCCCGGGACAGGCTGTTTTTT. This sequence encodes CASSFPSRDRLFF.

In its sample, this clonotype was seen many times. The chain combines TRBV12-3 or TRBV12-4 with TRBJ2-3; the D gene is possibly TRBD2 (5 bases). V was cut by 6 bases and J by 3 bases, with 13 bases left in between. This CDR3 has 14 residues. CDR3 region: CASSLTRTTDTQYF. In nucleotides, the CDR3 is TGTGCCAGCAGCTTGACTCGGACTACAGATACGCAGTATTTT.

The V and J genes are TRBV4-3 and TRBJ1-1; no firm D call. CDR3 length: 15 residues. The V and J ends lost 0 bases and 2 bases respectively, with 10 bases between them. Germline V lookup: CDR1 LGHNA, CDR2 YSLEER. This CDR3 is CASSQDGGINTEAFF. DNA of the CDR3: TGCGCCAGCAGCCAAGATGGCGGAATTAACACTGAAGCTTTCTTT.

As to this clonotype: The junction departs from germline at one end; a sequencing error may be responsible. The chain carries TRBV7-2 and TRBJ1-6; 7 nucleotides agree with TRBD1. Germline CDR1 SGHTA, CDR2 FQGNSA. The CDR3 runs to 14 residues. CDR3 sequence reads: CASSYRQGGSPPHF. The CDR3 nucleotides read TGTGCCAGCAGCTACCGACAGGGAGGTTCACCCCCCCACTTT.

V usage is TRBV9 and J usage is TRBJ2-3; D is possibly TRBD2 (6 bases). Germline V lookup: CDR1 SGDLS, CDR2 YYNGEE. CDR3 length: 15 residues. V lost 2 bases and J 2 bases, leaving 12 bases between the germline ends. CDR3 region: CASSVAGTTTDTQYF. CDR3 nucleotide sequence: TGTGCCAGCAGCGTGGCGGGGACCACCACAGATACGCAGTATTTT.

The rearrangement links TRBV6-5 to TRBJ2-4; 7 positions agree with TRBD2. The J call could be wrong; TRBJ2-5 is a better fit for the DNA end. Germline CDR1 reads MNHEY; CDR2 reads SVGAGI. The CDR3 length is 14 residues. The CDR3 DNA reads TGTGCCAGCAGTCAGGGACTACCTGGGGAGACCCAGTACTTC. It specifies CASSQGLPGETQYF.

The V call is TRBV20-1, the J call TRBJ1-5, with 7 bases identical to TRBD1. The V gene's germline CDR1 is DFQATT and CDR2 SNEGSKA (reference sequence). Trimming took 1 base from V and 4 from J; bases not matched to a gene: 7. The CDR3 runs to 15 residues. The CDR3 sequence: CSARAWGTVNQPQHF. The CDR3 DNA sequence: TGCAGTGCTAGAGCTTGGGGGACAGTGAATCAGCCCCAGCATTTT.

The V and J genes are TRBV29-1 and TRBJ2-1, with 12 bases matching TRBD2. Germline lookup yields CDR1 SQVTM and CDR2 ANQGSEA. After removal of 5 bases from V and 2 bases from J, the junction contained 4 bases not matched to a gene. The CDR3 spans 15 residues. This CDR3 reads CSVRTSGDAYNEQFF. CDR3 nucleotides: TGCAGCGTTAGGACTAGCGGGGATGCCTACAATGAGCAGTTCTTC.

A few counts support this clonotype. CDR3 DNA: TGTGCCAGCAGTTACGGGTCACCTAATCAGCCCCAGCATTTT. Residues: CASSYGSPNQPQHF. This rearrangement joins TRBV6-2 or TRBV6-3 to TRBJ1-5, with D hard to call. Trimming took off 2 bases at V and 4 bases at J, with 9 bases between the two ends. Looked up from germline, CDR1 is MNHEY and CDR2 is SVGEGT. This CDR3 has 14 residues.

This clonotype was observed at least ten times. V and J are TRBV12-3 or TRBV12-4 and TRBJ1-2; tentatively, D is TRBD1 (5 bases). The ends were cut back, 3 bases at V and 4 bases at J, with 6 bases in the middle. The CDR3 contains 12 residues. DNA of the CDR3: TGTGCCAGCAGTTTCGACAGCTATGGCTACACCTTC. Amino acids: CASSFDSYGYTF.

The chain recombines TRBV6-5 with TRBJ2-2, with D possibly being TRBD1 (5 bases). The CDR3 is made up of 16 amino acids. Germline CDR1 MNHEY, CDR2 SVGAGI. The V gene lost 2 bases and the J gene lost 3 bases, with 13 bases spanning the gap. CDR3 in DNA: TGTGCCAGCAGTTACGTCTTCAGGGCGGACACCGGGGAGCTGTTTTTT. Translating it yields CASSYVFRADTGELFF.

The rearrangement uses TRBV6-1 and TRBJ2-2; TRBD2 aligns across 11 bases. CDR1 and CDR2 from the germline V gene are MNHNS and SASEGT. J lost 6 bases, V lost 6 bases, and 6 bases had no gene match. This CDR3 region has 15 residues. The CDR3 DNA reads as TGTGCCAGCAGAAAAACTAGCGGGGGCGCCGGGGAGCTGTTTTTT. Its protein product is CASRKTSGGAGELFF.

The chain uses TRBV7-2 and TRBJ2-7; D is unclear. CDR3 length equals 16 residues. The V end was cut by 1 base, the J end by 3 bases, with 16 bases between. The germline V gene has CDR1 SGHTA and CDR2 FQGNSA. The DNA of the CDR3 is TGTGCCAGCAGCTTAGACCGTAGTCAAAATTACTACGAGCAGTACTTC. This translates into CASSLDRSQNYYEQYF.

The chain employs TRBV5-1 and TRBJ2-4, with D possibly being TRBD1 (5 bases). Germline CDR1 and CDR2: SGHRS and YFSETQ. This CDR3 has 16 residues. The germline V and J ends were trimmed by 0 bases and 6 bases, with 16 bases remaining between them. CDR3 protein: CASSLGGRVRANIQYF. DNA of the CDR3: TGCGCCAGCAGCTTGGGTGGCAGGGTGAGAGCAAACATTCAGTACTTC.

The table lists this clonotype with many counts. The chain has TRBV24-1 and TRBJ2-1; 9 bases agree with TRBD1. CDR3 length: 20 amino acids. The V gene end was trimmed by 4 bases and the J gene end by 0 bases; junction bases not matched to a gene: 15. The germline V gene has CDR1 KGHDR and CDR2 SFDVKD. DNA of the CDR3: TGTGCCACCAGTGACTCTCCGGGACAGGGTCGTCTAAGCTCCTACAATGAGCAGTTCTTC. This translates into CATSDSPGQGRLSSYNEQFF.

The CDR3 reads CSGHQGANIYNEQYF. Written as DNA, the CDR3 is TGCAGCGGTCACCAGGGGGCTAACATCTACAATGAGCAGTACTTC. The chain couples TRBV29-1 to TRBJ2-7; 8 bases are a match to TRBD1. Germline V gene data show CDR1 as SQVTM and CDR2 as ANQGSEA. J was trimmed by 7 bases and V by 7 bases; bases with no gene match: 18. The CDR3 has 15 amino acids.

The CDR3 loop is CASSTSSTSGIKRDTQYF. The CDR3, as DNA: TGTGCCAGCAGTACCTCGTCTACTAGCGGTATAAAAAGAGATACGCAGTATTTT. This chain connects TRBV12-3 or TRBV12-4 to TRBJ2-3; 8 bases map to TRBD2. This CDR3 contains 18 residues. V shed 5 bases and J 5 bases; nucleotides not matched to a gene: 18.

There are a few counts of this clonotype. This sequence joins TRBV10-3 and TRBJ1-3, with 7 nucleotides matching TRBD1. CDR3 length: 12 residues. J was trimmed by 8 bases and V by 7 bases; bases with no gene match: 5. CDR1 ENHRY and CDR2 SYGVKD come from the germline V gene. CDR3 DNA: TGTGCCATCAACGACAGGGAAGACACCATATATTTT. It specifies CAINDREDTIYF.